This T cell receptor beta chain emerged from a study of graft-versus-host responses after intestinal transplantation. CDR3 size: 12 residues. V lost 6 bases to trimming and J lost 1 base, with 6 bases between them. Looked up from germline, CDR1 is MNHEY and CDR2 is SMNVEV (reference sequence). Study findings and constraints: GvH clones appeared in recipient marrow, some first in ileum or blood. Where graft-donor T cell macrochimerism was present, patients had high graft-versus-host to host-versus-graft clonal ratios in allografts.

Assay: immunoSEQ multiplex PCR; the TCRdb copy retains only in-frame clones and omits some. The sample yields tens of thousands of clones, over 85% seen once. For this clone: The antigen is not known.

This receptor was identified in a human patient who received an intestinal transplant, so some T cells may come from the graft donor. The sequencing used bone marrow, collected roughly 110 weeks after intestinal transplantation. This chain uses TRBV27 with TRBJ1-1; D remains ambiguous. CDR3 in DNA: TGTGCCAGCAGGGTCGGGAACACTGAAGCTTTCTTT. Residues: CASRVGNTEAFF.